Included here is one TCR beta chain sequence, with context. Its antigen remains unidentified. The data were taken from a study of beta chain features in type 1 diabetes. Study observations and caveats: Cells that show high TCR expression could be over-represented by cDNA sequencing. It was among patients, rather than healthy donors, that naive, central memory and Treg TCRB repertoires appeared more similar. PCR might pick shorter templates more often, in the same way for patients and controls.

The CDR3 consists of 14 residues. CDR1 and CDR2 from the germline V gene are SGHTA and FQGNSA. Trimming shortened V by 2 bases and J by 1 base, and 5 bases separated the two germline ends. Sequencing targeted expressed TCRB transcripts, as all isolated RNA had been reverse transcribed. Clones were read by immunoSEQ multiplex PCR, and TCRdb kept only the in-frame ones, dropping some. This table has under 450,000 clones, approximately 15% appearing once. The rearrangement uses TRBV7-2 and TRBJ1-4; unclear D gene. Sequencing input: naive CD4+ T cells from blood. The clonotype was recovered from a man aged 30 to 39 in good health. The CDR3 nucleotides are TGTGCCAGCAGCTTAAAGGGAACTAATGAAAAACTGTTTTTT. As protein: CASSLKGTNEKLFF.